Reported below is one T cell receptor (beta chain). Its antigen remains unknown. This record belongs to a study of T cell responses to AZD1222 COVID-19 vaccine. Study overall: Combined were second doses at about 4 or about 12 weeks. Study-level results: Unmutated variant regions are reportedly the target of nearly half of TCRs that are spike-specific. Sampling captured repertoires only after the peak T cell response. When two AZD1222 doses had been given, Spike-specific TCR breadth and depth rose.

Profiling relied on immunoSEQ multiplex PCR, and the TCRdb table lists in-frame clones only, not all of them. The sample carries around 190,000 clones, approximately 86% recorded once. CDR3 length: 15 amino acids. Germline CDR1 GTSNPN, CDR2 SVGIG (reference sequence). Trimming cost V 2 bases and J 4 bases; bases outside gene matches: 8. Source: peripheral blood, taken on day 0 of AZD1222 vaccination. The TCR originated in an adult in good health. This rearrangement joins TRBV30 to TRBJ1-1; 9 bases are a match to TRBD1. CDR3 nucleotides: TGTGCCTGGAGTCCCGGGACAGGGTGGGTCACTGAAGCTTTCTTT. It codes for CAWSPGTGWVTEAFF.